The rows below give T cell receptor beta chains drawn from one sample of a study of T cell responses to AZD1222 COVID-19 vaccine. Produced via immunoSEQ multiplex PCR; TCRdb's table is partial and in-frame only. Seen here are 150,000 to 180,000 clones, about nine tenths observed once, and the top ten hold approximately 1.8%. Sequencing used peripheral blood, obtained on day 0 of AZD1222 vaccination. Receptors originate from an adult in good health. The CDR3 runs from the conserved cysteine through the conserved F or W. The D gene is left open where the match is weak. The size field is filled for only some rows; it gives once, few, many or a size class.

j_gene | d_gene | v_gene | len | abundance | CDR3nt | CDR3aa
TRBJ1-2 | . | TRBV7-8 | 14 | . | TGTGCCAGCAGCTCACTCGGGGGGCCCTATGGCTACACCTTC | CASSSLGGPYGYTF
TRBJ2-1 | TRBD1 | TRBV3-1/TRBV3-2 | 12 | . | TGTGCCAGCAGCCGGACAGGGTTCGAGCAGTTCTTC | CASSRTGFEQFF
TRBJ1-2 | . | TRBV5-6 | 15 | few | TGTGCCAGCAGTTTTGGACAGCAAAATAACTATGGCTACACCTTC | CASSFGQQNNYGYTF
TRBJ1-5 | TRBD1 | TRBV19 | 14 | . | TGTGCCAGTCAAACCGGACAGGGGGCTCAGCCCCAGCATTTT | CASQTGQGAQPQHF
TRBJ1-5 | . | TRBV7-8 | 15 | . | TGTGCCAGCAGCTTATCGGGCAGCAGCAATCAGCCCCAGCATTTT | CASSLSGSSNQPQHF
TRBJ1-1 | TRBD1 | TRBV28 | 13 | once | TGTGCCAGCAGTTCGGACAGGGACACTGAAGCTTTCTTT | CASSSDRDTEAFF
TRBJ2-7 | . | TRBV4-3 | 13 | . | TGCGCCAGCAGCCAAGCGAGCTCCTACGAGCAGTACTTC | CASSQASSYEQYF
TRBJ1-3 | . | TRBV4-3 | 13 | . | TGCGCCAGCAGCCAAGACCGGGGAAACACCATATATTTT | CASSQDRGNTIYF
TRBJ2-5 | . | TRBV6-2/TRBV6-3 | 15 | . | TGTGCCAGCAGTTACGTCACCAGAGGTCCTGAGACCCAGTACTTC | CASSYVTRGPETQYF
TRBJ1-2 | . | TRBV27 | 14 | . | TGTGCCAGCAGTTTAAACCCCGTCCCCTATGGCTACACCTTC | CASSLNPVPYGYTF
TRBJ2-1 | . | TRBV19 | 17 | . | TGTGCCAGTAGTATCGGTGTTGGGGGAGAGTTATACAATGAGCAGTTCTTC | CASSIGVGGELYNEQFF
TRBJ1-4 | . | TRBV19 | 18 | . | TGTGCCAGTAGTATCGTATGGATTGATGGGGTTTCTAATGAAAAACTGTTTTTT | CASSIVWIDGVSNEKLFF
TRBJ1-6 | TRBD1 | TRBV28 | 14 | . | TGTGCCAGCAGGGCCGGGACAGGGTATTCACCCCTCCACTTT | CASRAGTGYSPLHF
TRBJ2-7 | . | TRBV5-6 | 14 | . | TGTGCCAGCAGCTTGGGGAGTTATACCTACGAGCAGTACTTC | CASSLGSYTYEQYF
TRBJ2-6 | . | TRBV4-3 | 18 | few | TGCGCCAGCAGCCAAGATCGCTCGGGATGGCCTGGGGCCAACGTCCTGACTTTC | CASSQDRSGWPGANVLTF
TRBJ2-5 | TRBD1 | TRBV12-3/TRBV12-4 | 13 | . | TGTGCCAGCAGTATACAGGGGGCAGAGACCCAGTACTTC | CASSIQGAETQYF
TRBJ2-7 | . | TRBV2 | 12 | . | TGTGCCAGCATCGGGTCGGCCTACGAGCAGTACTTC | CASIGSAYEQYF
TRBJ2-5 | . | TRBV10-1 | 15 | . | TGCGCCAGCAGCCCCACCAGACTCCTACAAGAGACCCAGTACTTC | CASSPTRLLQETQYF
TRBJ1-4 | . | TRBV28 | 14 | . | TGTGCCAGCAGGGAACGCGGATCTGGTGAAAAACTGTTTTTT | CASRERGSGEKLFF
TRBJ1-1 | . | TRBV20-1 | 14 | once | TGCAGTGCCAGTCGTGGGCCCTTCGACACTGAAGCTTTCTTT | CSASRGPFDTEAFF
TRBJ1-2 | . | TRBV5-4 | 14 | . | TGTGCCAGCAGCTTGGCCACAGGGAACTATGGCTACACCTTC | CASSLATGNYGYTF
TRBJ2-7 | TRBD2 | TRBV19 | 15 | . | TGTGCCAGTAGTATAGTTGGTAGCGGGACTTACGAGCAGTACTTC | CASSIVGSGTYEQYF
TRBJ1-2 | TRBD1 | TRBV5-1 | 14 | . | TGCGCCAGCAGCTTGGGACAGGGCTTGGGTGGCTACACCTTC | CASSLGQGLGGYTF
TRBJ2-7 | TRBD2 | TRBV28 | 15 | . | TGTGCCAGCAGGGCCCGACTAGCGGAGAACTACGAGCAGTACTTC | CASRARLAENYEQYF
TRBJ2-7 | TRBD2 | TRBV29-1 | 14 | . | TGCAGCGTTGGGACTAGCGGGAGTAGGTACGAGCAGTACTTC | CSVGTSGSRYEQYF
TRBJ2-1 | . | TRBV13 | 13 | . | TGTGCCAGCAGCTTAGTCAGTACGAATGAGCAGTTCTTC | CASSLVSTNEQFF
TRBJ2-1 | TRBD2 | TRBV4-3 | 16 | . | TGCGCCAGCAGCCAGGGACTAGCGGGAGGGCCCAGTGAGCAGTTCTTC | CASSQGLAGGPSEQFF
TRBJ2-3 | TRBD2 | TRBV27 | 19 | . | TGTGCCAGCAGTTTATCTACGTGGGCTAGCGGGAGACGAACAGATACGCAGTATTTT | CASSLSTWASGRRTDTQYF
TRBJ1-2 | . | TRBV12-3/TRBV12-4 | 13 | . | TGTGCCAGCAGTTTGACGGCCCAGTATGGCTACACCTTC | CASSLTAQYGYTF
TRBJ2-7 | . | TRBV12-3/TRBV12-4 | 13 | . | TGTGCCAGCGCCCCGACAGAAGCGGGCGAGCAGTACTTC | CASAPTEAGEQYF
TRBJ2-4 | . | TRBV2 | 15 | . | TGTGCCAGCAGTGCACAGCGGGTGGGTAAAAACATTCAGTACTTC | CASSAQRVGKNIQYF
TRBJ2-1 | TRBD1 | TRBV19 | 15 | . | TGTGCCAGTAGTATTCCCTTGGGGGACAGCAATGAGCAGTTCTTC | CASSIPLGDSNEQFF
TRBJ1-2 | . | TRBV13 | 13 | . | TGTGCCAGCAGCTTAGTTGCAGCCTATGGCTACACCTTC | CASSLVAAYGYTF
TRBJ1-1 | . | TRBV7-9 | 16 | . | TGTGCCAGCAGCTTAGCGCTGGGGGGCCAGGGAGGGTACGCTTTCTTT | CASSLALGGQGGYAFF
TRBJ1-5 | . | TRBV18 | 14 | . | TGTGCCAGCTCACCAACAGAGAGCAATCAGCCCCAGCATTTT | CASSPTESNQPQHF
TRBJ1-1 | TRBD1 | TRBV2 | 17 | once | TGTGCCAGCAGAGGGACAGGGAGATCTTCTTCCTCCACTGAAGCTTTCTTT | CASRGTGRSSSSTEAFF
TRBJ1-5 | . | TRBV24-1 | 16 | once | TGTGCCACCAGTGATTCCAAACAGGGTGAGCTTCAGCCCCAGCATTTT | CATSDSKQGELQPQHF
TRBJ1-2 | . | TRBV7-2 | 18 | . | TGTGCCAGCAGCTTAGTAAGGGTAGGGGGAACCATCAACTATGGCTACACCTTC | CASSLVRVGGTINYGYTF
TRBJ1-5 | . | TRBV4-1 | 15 | . | TGCGCCAGCAGCCAAGACCCATATAGCAATCAGCCCCAGCATTTT | CASSQDPYSNQPQHF
TRBJ2-3 | . | TRBV6-4 | 14 | . | TGTGCCAGCAGTAAAGACAGCTCCACAGATACGCAGTATTTT | CASSKDSSTDTQYF
TRBJ2-3 | . | TRBV2 | 14 | . | TGTGCCAGCAGTGGTGGGGGATCCGCAGATACGCAGTATTTT | CASSGGGSADTQYF
TRBJ2-5 | . | TRBV7-9 | 14 | . | TGTGCCAGCAGCTTACCGACAGACCAAGAGACCCAGTACTTC | CASSLPTDQETQYF
TRBJ2-1 | TRBD2 | TRBV10-3 | 16 | . | TGTGCCATCAGTAAGAAAGCGGGAGAAGGCTACAATGAGCAGTTCTTC | CAISKKAGEGYNEQFF
TRBJ2-5 | TRBD2 | TRBV6-6 | 15 | once | TGTGCCAGCAGTTACGGTGGAGCGGGAGACGAGACCCAGTACTTC | CASSYGGAGDETQYF
TRBJ2-7 | . | TRBV20-1 | 10 | few | TGCAGTGCTAGAGTGGCCGAGCAGTACTTC | CSARVAEQYF
TRBJ2-5 | . | TRBV27 | 15 | . | TGTGCCAGCAGTTTATCGGTGGGAGGTGGGGAGACCCAGTACTTC | CASSLSVGGGETQYF
TRBJ1-5 | TRBD1 | TRBV19 | 14 | once | TGTGCCAGTACAGGGGGCGTCGGTAATCAGCCCCAGCATTTT | CASTGGVGNQPQHF
TRBJ2-2 | TRBD1 | TRBV5-1 | 16 | . | TGCGCCAGCAGCCCCCGACAGGGAGCCAACACCGGGGAGCTGTTTTTT | CASSPRQGANTGELFF
TRBJ1-2 | TRBD1 | TRBV10-3 | 17 | . | TGTGCCATCAGTGAGTTTGCGGGACAGTCAACTAACTATGGCTACACCTTC | CAISEFAGQSTNYGYTF
TRBJ2-2 | . | TRBV6-5 | 14 | . | TGTGCCAGCACCAAAACTATGAACACCGGGGAGCTGTTTTTT | CASTKTMNTGELFF
TRBJ2-3 | . | TRBV7-2 | 15 | . | TGTGCCAGCAGCCTCCGACAGGCAAGCACAGATACGCAGTATTTT | CASSLRQASTDTQYF
TRBJ1-1 | TRBD1 | TRBV29-1 | 14 | . | TGCAGCGTTAGGCCGGGACAGATGAACACTGAAGCTTTCTTT | CSVRPGQMNTEAFF
TRBJ1-4 | TRBD1 | TRBV4-2 | 16 | . | TGTGCCAGCAGCCAATCCACCGGGACAGGGGAAGAAAAACTGTTTTTT | CASSQSTGTGEEKLFF
TRBJ1-1 | TRBD1 | TRBV6-5 | 14 | . | TGTGCCAGCAGGCCGGACAGGGTGACGACTGAAGCTTTCTTT | CASRPDRVTTEAFF